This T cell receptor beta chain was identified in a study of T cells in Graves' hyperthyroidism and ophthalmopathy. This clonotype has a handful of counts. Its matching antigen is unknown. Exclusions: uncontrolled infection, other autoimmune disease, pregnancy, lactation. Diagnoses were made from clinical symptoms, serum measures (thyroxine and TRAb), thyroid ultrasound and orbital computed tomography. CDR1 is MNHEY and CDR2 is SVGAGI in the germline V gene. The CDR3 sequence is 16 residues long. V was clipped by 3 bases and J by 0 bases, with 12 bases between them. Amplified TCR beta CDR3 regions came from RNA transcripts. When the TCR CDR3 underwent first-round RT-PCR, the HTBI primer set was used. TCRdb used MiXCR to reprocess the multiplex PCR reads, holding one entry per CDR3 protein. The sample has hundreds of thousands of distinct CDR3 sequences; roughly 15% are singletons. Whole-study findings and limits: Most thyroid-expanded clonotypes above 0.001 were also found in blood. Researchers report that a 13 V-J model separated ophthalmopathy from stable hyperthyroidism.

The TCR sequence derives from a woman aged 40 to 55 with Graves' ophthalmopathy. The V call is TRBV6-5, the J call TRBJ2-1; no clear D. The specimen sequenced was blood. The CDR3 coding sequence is TGTGCCAGCAGTTATCGTAGACCATCCTCCTACAATGAGCAGTTCTTC. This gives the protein CASSYRRPSSYNEQFF.